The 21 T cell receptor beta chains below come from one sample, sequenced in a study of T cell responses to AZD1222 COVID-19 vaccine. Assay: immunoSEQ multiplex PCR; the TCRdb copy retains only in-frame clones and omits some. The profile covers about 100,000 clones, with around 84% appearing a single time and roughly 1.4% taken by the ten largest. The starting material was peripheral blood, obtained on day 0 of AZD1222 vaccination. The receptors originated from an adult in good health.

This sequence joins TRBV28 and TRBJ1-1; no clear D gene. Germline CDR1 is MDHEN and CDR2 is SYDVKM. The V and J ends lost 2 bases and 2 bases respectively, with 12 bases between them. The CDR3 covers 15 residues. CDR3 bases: TGTGCCAGCAGTTTAAGTGGTTGGGGTAACACTGAAGCTTTCTTT. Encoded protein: CASSLSGWGNTEAFF.

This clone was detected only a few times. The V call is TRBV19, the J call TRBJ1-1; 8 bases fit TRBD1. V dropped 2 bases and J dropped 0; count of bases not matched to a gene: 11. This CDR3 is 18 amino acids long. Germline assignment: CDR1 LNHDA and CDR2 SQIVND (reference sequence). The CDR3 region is CASSIPPWDRRMNTEAFF. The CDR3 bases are TGTGCCAGTAGTATACCCCCCTGGGACAGGCGGATGAACACTGAAGCTTTCTTT.

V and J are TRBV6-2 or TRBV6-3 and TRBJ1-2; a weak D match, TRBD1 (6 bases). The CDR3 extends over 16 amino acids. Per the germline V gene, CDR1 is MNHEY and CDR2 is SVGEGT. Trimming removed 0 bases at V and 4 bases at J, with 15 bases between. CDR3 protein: CASSYSGGRAVYGYTF. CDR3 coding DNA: TGTGCCAGCAGTTACTCCGGGGGGCGCGCGGTCTATGGCTACACCTTC.

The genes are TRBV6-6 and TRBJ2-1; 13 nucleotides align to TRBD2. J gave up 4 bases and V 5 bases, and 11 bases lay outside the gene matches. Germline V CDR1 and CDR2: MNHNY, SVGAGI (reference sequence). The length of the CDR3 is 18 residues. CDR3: CASSPLGGTSGMYNEQFF. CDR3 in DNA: TGTGCCAGCAGTCCACTCGGGGGGACTAGCGGGATGTACAATGAGCAGTTCTTC.

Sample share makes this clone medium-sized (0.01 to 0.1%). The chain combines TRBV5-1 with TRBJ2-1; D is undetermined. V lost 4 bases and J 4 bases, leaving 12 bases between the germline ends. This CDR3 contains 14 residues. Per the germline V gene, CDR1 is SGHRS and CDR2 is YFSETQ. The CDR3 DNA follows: TGCGCCAGCAGCAGGGATTTGGGATACAATGAGCAGTTCTTC. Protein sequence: CASSRDLGYNEQFF. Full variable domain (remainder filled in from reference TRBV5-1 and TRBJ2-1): KAGVTQTPRYLIKTRGQQVTLSCSPISGHRSVSWYQQTPGQGLQFLFEYFSETQRNKGNFPGRFSGRQFSNSRSEMNVSTLELGDSALYLCASSRDLGYNEQFFGPGTRLTVL.

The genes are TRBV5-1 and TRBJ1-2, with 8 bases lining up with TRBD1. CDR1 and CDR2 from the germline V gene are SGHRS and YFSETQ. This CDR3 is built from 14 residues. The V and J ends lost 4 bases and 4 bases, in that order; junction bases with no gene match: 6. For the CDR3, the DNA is TGCGCCAGCAGCCCCGGACAGGGAGGCTATGGCTACACCTTC. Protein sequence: CASSPGQGGYGYTF.

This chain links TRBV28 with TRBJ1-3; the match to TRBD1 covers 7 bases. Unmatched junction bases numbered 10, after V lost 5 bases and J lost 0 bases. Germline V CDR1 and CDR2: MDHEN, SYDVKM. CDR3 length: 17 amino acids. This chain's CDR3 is CASSVQTGLVSGNTIYF. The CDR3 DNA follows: TGTGCCAGCAGTGTCCAGACAGGGCTGGTCTCTGGAAACACCATATATTTT.

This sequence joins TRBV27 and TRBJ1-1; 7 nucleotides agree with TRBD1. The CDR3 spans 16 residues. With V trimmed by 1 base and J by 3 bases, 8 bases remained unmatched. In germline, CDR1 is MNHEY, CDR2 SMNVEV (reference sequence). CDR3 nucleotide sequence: TGTGCCAGCAGTTTATTTAGGTTTACAGGGGACACTGAAGCTTTCTTT. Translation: CASSLFRFTGDTEAFF.

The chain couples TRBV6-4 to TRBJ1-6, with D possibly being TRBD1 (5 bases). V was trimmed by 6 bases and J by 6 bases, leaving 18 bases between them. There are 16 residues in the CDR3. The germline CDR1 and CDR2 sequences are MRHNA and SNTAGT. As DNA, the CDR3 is TGTGCCAGCAGAAACCTCGAGGGACCGCGTAATTCACCCCTCCACTTT. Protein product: CASRNLEGPRNSPLHF.

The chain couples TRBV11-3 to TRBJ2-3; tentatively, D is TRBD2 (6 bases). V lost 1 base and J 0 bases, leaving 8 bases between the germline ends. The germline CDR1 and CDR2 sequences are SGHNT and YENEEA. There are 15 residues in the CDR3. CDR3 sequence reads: CASSLGRGSTDTQYF. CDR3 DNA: TGTGCCAGCAGCTTAGGGCGGGGTAGCACAGATACGCAGTATTTT.

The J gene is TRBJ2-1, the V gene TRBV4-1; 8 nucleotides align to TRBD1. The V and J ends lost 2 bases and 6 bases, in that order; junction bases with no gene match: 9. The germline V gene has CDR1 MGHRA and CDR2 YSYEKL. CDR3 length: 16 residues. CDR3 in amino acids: CASSQPGQGAVNEQFF. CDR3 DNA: TGCGCCAGCAGCCAACCCGGACAGGGAGCGGTCAATGAGCAGTTCTTC.

The CDR3 reads CADQGGTSGIYSSYEQYF. CDR3 DNA: TGTGCCGACCAGGGAGGGACTAGCGGAATCTACAGCTCCTACGAGCAGTACTTC. V usage is TRBV6-8 and J usage is TRBJ2-7; 11 bases align to TRBD2. The germline V gene has CDR1 MNHGY and CDR2 SAAAGT. Trimming took 11 bases from V and 0 from J; bases not matched to a gene: 18. The CDR3 is 18 amino acids.

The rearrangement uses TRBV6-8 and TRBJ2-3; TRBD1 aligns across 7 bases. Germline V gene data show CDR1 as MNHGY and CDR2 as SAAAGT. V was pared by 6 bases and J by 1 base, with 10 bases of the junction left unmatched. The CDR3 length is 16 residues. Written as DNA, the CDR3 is TGTGCCAGCAGCTCATCGAACAGGGGAGGCACAGATACGCAGTATTTT. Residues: CASSSSNRGGTDTQYF.

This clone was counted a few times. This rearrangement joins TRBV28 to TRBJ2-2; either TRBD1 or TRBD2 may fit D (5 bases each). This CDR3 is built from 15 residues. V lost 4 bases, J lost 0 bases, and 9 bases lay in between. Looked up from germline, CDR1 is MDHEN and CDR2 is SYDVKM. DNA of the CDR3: TGTGCCAGCAGTTCCGGGACGGCGAACACCGGGGAGCTGTTTTTT. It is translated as CASSSGTANTGELFF.

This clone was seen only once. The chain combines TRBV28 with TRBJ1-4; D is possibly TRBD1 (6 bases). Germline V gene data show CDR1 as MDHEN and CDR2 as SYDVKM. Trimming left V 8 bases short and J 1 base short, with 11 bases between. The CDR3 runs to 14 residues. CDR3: CASATQGTNEKLFF. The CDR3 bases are TGTGCCAGCGCAACACAGGGAACTAATGAAAAACTGTTTTTT.

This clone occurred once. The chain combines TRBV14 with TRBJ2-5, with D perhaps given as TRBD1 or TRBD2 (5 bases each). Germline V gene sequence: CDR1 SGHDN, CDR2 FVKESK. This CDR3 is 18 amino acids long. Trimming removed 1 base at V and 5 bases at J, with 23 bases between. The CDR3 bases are TGTGCCAGCAGCCAAGTCCCGTATTTGCAATGGGGGTTGGAGACCCAGTACTTC. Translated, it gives CASSQVPYLQWGLETQYF.

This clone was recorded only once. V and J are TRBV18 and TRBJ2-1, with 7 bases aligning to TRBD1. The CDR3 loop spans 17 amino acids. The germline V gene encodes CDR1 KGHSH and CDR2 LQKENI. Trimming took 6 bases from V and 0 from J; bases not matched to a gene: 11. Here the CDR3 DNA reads TGTGCCAGCTCGCTTAACAGGGGCCGAAGCTCCTACAATGAGCAGTTCTTC. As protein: CASSLNRGRSSYNEQFF. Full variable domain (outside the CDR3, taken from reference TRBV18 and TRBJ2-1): NAGVMQNPRHLVRRRGQEARLRCSPMKGHSHVYWYRQLPEEGLKFMVYLQKENIIDESGMPKERFSAEFPKEGPSILRIQQVVRGDSAAYFCASSLNRGRSSYNEQFFGPGTRLTVL.

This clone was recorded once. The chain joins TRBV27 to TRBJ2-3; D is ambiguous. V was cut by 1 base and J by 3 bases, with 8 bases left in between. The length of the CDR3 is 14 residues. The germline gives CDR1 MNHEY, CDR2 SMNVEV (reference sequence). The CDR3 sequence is CASSLFGGTDTQYF. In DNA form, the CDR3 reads TGTGCCAGCAGTTTATTTGGCGGTACAGATACGCAGTATTTT.

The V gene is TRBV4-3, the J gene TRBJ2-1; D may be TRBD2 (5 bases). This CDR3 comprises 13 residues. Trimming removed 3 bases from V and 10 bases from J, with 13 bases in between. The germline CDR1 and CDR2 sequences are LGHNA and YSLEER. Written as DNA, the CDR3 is TGCGCCAGCAGCCATGGACTGCTCGGGGAGCAGTTCTTC. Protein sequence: CASSHGLLGEQFF.

The CDR3 loop is CLQGGPYNEQFF. The DNA of the CDR3 is TGTCTCCAGGGAGGGCCGTACAATGAGCAGTTCTTC. The chain recombines TRBV28 with TRBJ2-1; 7 bases are a match to TRBD2. The CDR3 totals 12 residues. Germline CDR1 reads MDHEN; CDR2 reads SYDVKM.

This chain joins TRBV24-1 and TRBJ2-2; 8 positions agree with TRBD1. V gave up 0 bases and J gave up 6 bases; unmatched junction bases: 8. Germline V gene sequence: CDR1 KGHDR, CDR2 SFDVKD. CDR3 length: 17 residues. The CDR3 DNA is TGTGCCACCAGTGATTTGCTGGGGCAGGGGGCAGCCGGGGAGCTGTTTTTT. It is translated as CATSDLLGQGAAGELFF.